This T cell receptor (beta chain) was retrieved from a study of shared clonotypes between healthy human individuals. Study overall: Ranging from 18 to 49 in age, donors were two women and a few men.

This clone was found a few times. For every subset, genomic DNA was evenly distributed across several immunoSEQ plates. Authors' data handling: With immunoSEQ giving junction-only sequences and no quality scores, filtering differed. Libraries were prepared by immunoSEQ multiplex PCR; TCRdb keeps only in-frame clonotypes and omits some of them. V and J calls and clone size are those listed in that table; D and trimming were worked out from the DNA. The sample has some 1 million clones, more than 65% seen once; the top ten hold about 1.5%. The length of the CDR3 is 12 residues. Germline CDR1 reads SGHDN; CDR2 reads FVKESK. Trimming removed 2 bases from V and 7 bases from J, with 9 bases in between.

The sequence derives from a man between 18 and 29 years old in good health. The sample was memory CD4+ T cells sorted from blood. Documented subset: CD45RA-negative fraction. The chain joins TRBV14 to TRBJ2-7; D perhaps matches TRBD2 (5 bases). The CDR3: CASSQTRREQYF. The CDR3 region has the DNA TGTGCCAGCAGCCAAACGAGGAGGGAGCAGTACTTC.